The 17 T cell receptor beta chains listed next were all sequenced from one sample in a study of T cell responses to AZD1222 COVID-19 vaccine. TCRdb keeps only in-frame clones here, not all; method: immunoSEQ multiplex PCR. The table shows 150,000 to 200,000 clones, with 85% to 90% occurring only once. Specimen: peripheral blood, collected 28 days after the second dose of the MenACWY control vaccine. Receptors were obtained from an adult who received the MenACWY meningococcal vaccine as a control.

This chain uses TRBV19 with TRBJ2-3; 8 bases map to TRBD2. The V and J ends lost 6 bases and 3 bases, in that order; junction bases with no gene match: 17. Looked up from germline, CDR1 is LNHDA and CDR2 is SQIVND (reference sequence). The CDR3 runs 18 residues. CDR3 in amino acids: CASSLRAPGLGGTDTQYF. The CDR3 coding sequence is TGTGCCAGTAGCTTGAGAGCGCCGGGACTAGGGGGAACAGATACGCAGTATTTT.

The V gene is TRBV27, the J gene TRBJ1-4; no reliable D call. Germline V gene data show CDR1 as MNHEY and CDR2 as SMNVEV (reference sequence). This CDR3 region has 15 residues. The V and J ends lost 8 bases and 6 bases respectively, with 19 bases between them. The CDR3 protein is CASRTREAGDEKLFF. CDR3 coding DNA: TGTGCCAGCCGTACTCGTGAAGCAGGTGATGAAAAACTGTTTTTT.

This chain links TRBV6-2 or TRBV6-3 with TRBJ2-3; maybe TRBD2 (6 bases). The CDR3 sequence is 15 residues long. The V gene's germline CDR1 is MNHEY and CDR2 SVGEGT. V dropped 2 bases and J dropped 5 bases, with 14 bases sitting between them. DNA for the CDR3: TGTGCCAGCAGTTACCCGACAGCCGGGGGAGATACGCAGTATTTT. Amino acids: CASSYPTAGGDTQYF.

In its sample, this clone was seen once. J is TRBJ1-5 and V is TRBV28; 8 nucleotides line up with TRBD1. CDR1 and CDR2 from the germline V gene are MDHEN and SYDVKM. CDR3 length equals 18 residues. V lost 2 bases and J lost 5; bases outside the gene matches: 14. CDR3 in DNA: TGTGCCAGCAGTTTAGACCTGTTGGGGACAGGTGAGTATCAGCCCCAGCATTTT. Its translation is CASSLDLLGTGEYQPQHF.

The rearrangement joins TRBV7-2 to TRBJ1-6; D unclear. Germline CDR1 is SGHTA and CDR2 is FQGNSA. The V end lost 4 bases, the J end lost 8 bases, and 15 bases lay between the germline ends. The CDR3 length is 15 residues. CDR3 amino acids: CASSSGPRRYSPLHF. The DNA of the CDR3 is TGTGCCAGCAGCTCTGGGCCTCGGCGGTATTCACCCCTCCACTTT.

The chain is built from TRBV6-2 or TRBV6-3 and TRBJ1-1; D is ambiguous. Trimming removed 2 bases at V and 0 bases at J, with 7 bases between. CDR1 is MNHEY, CDR2 SVGEGT, per germline. CDR3 length: 14 residues. The CDR3 loop reads CASSYRRMNTEAFF. CDR3 coding DNA: TGTGCCAGCAGTTACCGGAGGATGAACACTGAAGCTTTCTTT.

The chain is built from TRBV3-1 (or the pseudogene TRBV3-2) and TRBJ2-3; D is tentatively TRBD1 or TRBD2 (5 bases each). With 5 bases removed from V and 6 bases from J, the gap between germline ends came to 15 bases. The CDR3 has 14 amino acids. Germline CDR1 is LGHDT and CDR2 is YNNKEL (reference sequence). CDR3 protein: CASSARDPADTQYF. CDR3 DNA: TGTGCCAGCAGCGCCCGGGACCCTGCGGATACGCAGTATTTT.

This chain connects TRBV6-5 to TRBJ2-7, with TRBD2 matching 7 bases. Germline V gene data show CDR1 as MNHEY and CDR2 as SVGAGI. There are 13 residues in the CDR3. The J segment lost 2 bases and the V segment lost 6 bases, leaving 4 bases of the junction unmatched. The CDR3 spells CASSRTRAYEQYF. Here the CDR3 DNA reads TGTGCCAGCAGCCGGACTAGGGCCTACGAGCAGTACTTC.

The rearrangement uses TRBV19 and TRBJ1-1; weak D call: TRBD1 (5 bases). Trimming removed 5 bases at V and 1 base at J, with 11 bases between. Germline assignment: CDR1 LNHDA and CDR2 SQIVND (reference sequence). The CDR3 has 14 residues. CDR3 bases: TGTGCCAGTAGTCCGTGGGGGACGAACACTGAAGCTTTCTTT. Protein sequence: CASSPWGTNTEAFF.

CDR3 nucleotide sequence: TGCGCCAGCAGCTTAGAGGTAGCGGGCGGAGGGGAGACCCAGTACTTC. Residues: CASSLEVAGGGETQYF. This chain uses TRBV5-1 with TRBJ2-5, with 7 bases that match TRBD2. Germline V gene data show CDR1 as SGHRS and CDR2 as YFSETQ. There are 16 residues in the CDR3. Trimming at V came to 2 bases and at J to 5 bases, leaving 12 bases not matched to a gene. The full variable domain, its missing parts supplied by reference TRBV5-1 and TRBJ2-5, is KAGVTQTPRYLIKTRGQQVTLSCSPISGHRSVSWYQQTPGQGLQFLFEYFSETQRNKGNFPGRFSGRQFSNSRSEMNVSTLELGDSALYLCASSLEVAGGGETQYFGPGTRLLVL.

The chain couples TRBV4-1 to TRBJ2-3, with D possibly TRBD1 on 5 matching bases. CDR3 size: 15 residues. The germline V gene encodes CDR1 MGHRA and CDR2 YSYEKL. Trimming took off 0 bases at V and 4 bases at J, with 11 bases between the two ends. The chain's CDR3 is CASSQESGIADTQYF. CDR3 bases: TGCGCCAGCAGCCAAGAATCAGGGATCGCAGATACGCAGTATTTT.

The gene calls are TRBV12-3 or TRBV12-4 and TRBJ2-7; maybe TRBD2 (5 bases). The CDR3 has 13 residues. V was cut by 1 base and J by 3 bases, with 7 bases left in between. The CDR3, as DNA: TGTGCCAGCAGTTTAGTCGGGGACTACGAGCAGTACTTC. Its translation is CASSLVGDYEQYF.

The chain couples TRBV6-5 to TRBJ1-2; D is possibly TRBD1 (6 bases). The CDR3 has 14 amino acids. V lost 6 bases and J lost 8, with 19 bases in between. Germline V lookup: CDR1 MNHEY, CDR2 SVGAGI. CDR3 nucleotide sequence: TGTGCCAGCAGCCACCAAGGGGGGGCTTTGGGCTACACCTTC. Translating gives CASSHQGGALGYTF.

The chain combines TRBV7-8 with TRBJ2-7; unclear D gene. Germline CDR1 SGHVS, CDR2 FQNEAQ. The CDR3 extends over 15 amino acids. Trimming took off 5 bases at V and 1 base at J, with 15 bases between the two ends. The CDR3 sequence: CASSLGRHNSYEQYF. Written as DNA, the CDR3 is TGTGCCAGCAGCCTAGGACGGCACAATTCCTACGAGCAGTACTTC.

The chain is built from TRBV30 and TRBJ2-7; a possible D gene is TRBD1 (6 bases). Germline loops: CDR1 GTSNPN, CDR2 SVGIG (reference sequence). This CDR3 spans 13 amino acids. V lost 7 bases, J lost 3 bases, and 16 bases lay in between. The CDR3 spells CASNRAQYYEQYF. The CDR3 bases are TGTGCCTCCAACAGGGCGCAATACTACGAGCAGTACTTC.

The rearrangement links TRBV24-1 to TRBJ2-5; 12 nucleotides agree with TRBD2. Germline lookup yields CDR1 KGHDR and CDR2 SFDVKD. The CDR3 is 13 amino acids. Unmatched junction bases numbered 5, after V lost 8 bases and J lost 8 bases. This CDR3 is CATNPSGGGTQYF. CDR3 in DNA: TGTGCCACCAACCCTAGCGGGGGGGGCACCCAGTACTTC.

DNA of the CDR3: TGTGCCAGTAGTATGGGGGTCCATGGCGGGGAGCTGTTTTTT. Translating it yields CASSMGVHGGELFF. The chain carries TRBV19 and TRBJ2-2; tentatively, D is TRBD1 or TRBD2 (5 bases each). Germline CDR1 reads LNHDA; CDR2 reads SQIVND (reference sequence). Trimming removed 3 bases at V and 7 bases at J, with 12 bases between. The CDR3 runs 14 residues.